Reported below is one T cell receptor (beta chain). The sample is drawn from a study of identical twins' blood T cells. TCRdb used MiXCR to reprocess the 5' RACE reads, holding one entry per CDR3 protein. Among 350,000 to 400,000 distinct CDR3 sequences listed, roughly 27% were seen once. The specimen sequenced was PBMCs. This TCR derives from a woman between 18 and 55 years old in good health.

The CDR3 reads CASTRAGSIQYF. The CDR3 DNA is TGTGCCAGCACGCGGGCGGGAAGCATTCAGTACTTC. The chain employs TRBV2 and TRBJ2-4; D is possibly TRBD2 (6 bases). Between the trimmed V and J ends, which lost 7 bases and 9 bases, there was a span of 13 bases. Germline V gene data show CDR1 as SNHLY and CDR2 as FYNNEI. The CDR3 is 12 amino acids.